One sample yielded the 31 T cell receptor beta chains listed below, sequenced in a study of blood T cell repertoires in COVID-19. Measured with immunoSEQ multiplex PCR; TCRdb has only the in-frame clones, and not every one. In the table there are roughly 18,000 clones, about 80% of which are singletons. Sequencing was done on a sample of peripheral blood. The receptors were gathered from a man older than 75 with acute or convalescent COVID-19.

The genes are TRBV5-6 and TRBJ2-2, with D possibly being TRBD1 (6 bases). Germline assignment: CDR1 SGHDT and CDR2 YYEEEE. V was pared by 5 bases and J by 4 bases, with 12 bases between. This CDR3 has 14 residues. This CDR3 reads CASRSRGTTGELFF. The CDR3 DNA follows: TGTGCCAGCAGGTCGAGGGGGACCACCGGGGAGCTGTTTTTT.

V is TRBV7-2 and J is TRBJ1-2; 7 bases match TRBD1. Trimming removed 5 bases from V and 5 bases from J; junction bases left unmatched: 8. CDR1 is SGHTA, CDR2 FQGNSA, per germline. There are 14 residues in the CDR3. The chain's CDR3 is CASSPLQGEYGYTF. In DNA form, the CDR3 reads TGTGCCAGCAGCCCCCTCCAGGGGGAGTATGGCTACACCTTC.

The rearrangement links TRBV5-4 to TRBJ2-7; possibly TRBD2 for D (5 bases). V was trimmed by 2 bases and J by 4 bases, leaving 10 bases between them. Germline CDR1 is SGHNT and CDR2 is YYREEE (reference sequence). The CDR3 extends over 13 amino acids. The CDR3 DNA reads TGTGCCAGCAGCTTACCGGGGAATTACGAGCAGTACTTC. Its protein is CASSLPGNYEQYF.

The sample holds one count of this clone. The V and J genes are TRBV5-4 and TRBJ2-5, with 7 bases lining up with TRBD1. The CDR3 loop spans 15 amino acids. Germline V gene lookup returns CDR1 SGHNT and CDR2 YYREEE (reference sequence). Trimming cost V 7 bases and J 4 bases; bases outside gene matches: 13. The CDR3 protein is CASGQTGVGGETQYF. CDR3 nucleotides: TGTGCCAGCGGACAAACAGGGGTAGGAGGAGAGACCCAGTACTTC.

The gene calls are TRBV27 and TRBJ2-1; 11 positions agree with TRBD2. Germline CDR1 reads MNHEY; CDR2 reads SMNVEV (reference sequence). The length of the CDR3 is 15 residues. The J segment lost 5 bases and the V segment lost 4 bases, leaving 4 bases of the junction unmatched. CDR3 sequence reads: CASSWFSGGDNEQFF. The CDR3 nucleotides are TGTGCCAGCAGTTGGTTTAGCGGGGGGGACAATGAGCAGTTCTTC.

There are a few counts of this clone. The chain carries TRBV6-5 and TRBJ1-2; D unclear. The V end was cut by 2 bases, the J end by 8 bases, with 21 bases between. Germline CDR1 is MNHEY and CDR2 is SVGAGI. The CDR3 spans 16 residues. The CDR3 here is CASSYNAVSALRGYTF. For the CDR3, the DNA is TGTGCCAGCAGTTACAACGCCGTTTCGGCTCTGAGGGGCTACACCTTC.

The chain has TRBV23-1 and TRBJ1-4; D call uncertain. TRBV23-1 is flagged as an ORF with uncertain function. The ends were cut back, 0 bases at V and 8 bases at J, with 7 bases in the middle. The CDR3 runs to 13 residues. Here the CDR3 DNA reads TGCGCCAGCAGTCAATCGAGCCACGAAAAACTGTTTTTT. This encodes CASSQSSHEKLFF.

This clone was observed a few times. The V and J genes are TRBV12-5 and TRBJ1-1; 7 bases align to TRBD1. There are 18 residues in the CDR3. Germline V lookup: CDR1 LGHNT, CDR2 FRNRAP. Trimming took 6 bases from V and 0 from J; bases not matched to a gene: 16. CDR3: CASGHPPGQRALNTEAFF. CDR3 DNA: TGTGCTAGTGGCCATCCACCGGGACAGAGGGCCCTGAACACTGAAGCTTTCTTT.

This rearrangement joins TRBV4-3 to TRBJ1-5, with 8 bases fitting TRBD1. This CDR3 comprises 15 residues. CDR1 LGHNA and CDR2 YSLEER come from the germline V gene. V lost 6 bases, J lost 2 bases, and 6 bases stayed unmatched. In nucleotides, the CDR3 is TGCGCCAGCAGTTACGGGACAGGTGGCAATCAGCCCCAGCATTTT. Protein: CASSYGTGGNQPQHF.

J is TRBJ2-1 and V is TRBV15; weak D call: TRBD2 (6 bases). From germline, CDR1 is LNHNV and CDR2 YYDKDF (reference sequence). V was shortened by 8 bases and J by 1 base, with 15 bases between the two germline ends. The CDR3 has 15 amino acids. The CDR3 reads CATELAEGSYNEQFF. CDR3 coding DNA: TGTGCCACCGAATTAGCGGAGGGATCCTACAATGAGCAGTTCTTC.

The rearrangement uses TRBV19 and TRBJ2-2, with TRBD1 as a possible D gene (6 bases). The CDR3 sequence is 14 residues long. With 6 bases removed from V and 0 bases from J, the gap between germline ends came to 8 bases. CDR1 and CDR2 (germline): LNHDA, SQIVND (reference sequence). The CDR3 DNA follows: TGTGCCAGTAGAGCAGGGGCGAACACCGGGGAGCTGTTTTTT. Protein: CASRAGANTGELFF.

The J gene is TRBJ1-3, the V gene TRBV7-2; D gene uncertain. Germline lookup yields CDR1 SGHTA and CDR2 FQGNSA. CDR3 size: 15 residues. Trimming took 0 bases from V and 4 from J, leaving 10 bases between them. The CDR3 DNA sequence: TGTGCCAGCAGCTTAGCCCTAATCCTAGGAAACACCATATATTTT. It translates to CASSLALILGNTIYF.

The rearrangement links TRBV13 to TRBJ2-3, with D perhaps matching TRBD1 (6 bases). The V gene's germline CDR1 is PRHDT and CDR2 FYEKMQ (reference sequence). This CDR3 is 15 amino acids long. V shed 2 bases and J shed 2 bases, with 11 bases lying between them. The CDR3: CASSLRGGVTDTQYF. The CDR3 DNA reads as TGTGCCAGCAGCTTACGAGGGGGAGTCACAGATACGCAGTATTTT.

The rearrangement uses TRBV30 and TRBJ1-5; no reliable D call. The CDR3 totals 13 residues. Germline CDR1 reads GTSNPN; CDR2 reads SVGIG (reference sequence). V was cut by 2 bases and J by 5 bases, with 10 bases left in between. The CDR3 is CAWSRNGDQPQHF. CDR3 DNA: TGTGCCTGGAGTCGAAACGGGGATCAGCCCCAGCATTTT.

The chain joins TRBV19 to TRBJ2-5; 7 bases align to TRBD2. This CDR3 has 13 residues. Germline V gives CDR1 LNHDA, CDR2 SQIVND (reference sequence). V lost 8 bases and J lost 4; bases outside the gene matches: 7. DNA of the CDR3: TGTGCCAGTTCGGGGGGAAGGAGAGAGACCCAGTACTTC. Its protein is CASSGGRRETQYF.

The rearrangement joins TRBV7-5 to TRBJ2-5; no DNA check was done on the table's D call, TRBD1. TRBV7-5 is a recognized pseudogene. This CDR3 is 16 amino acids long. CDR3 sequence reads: CVRSRTQGQGRETQYF. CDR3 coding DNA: TGTGTCAGAAGCCGTACACAAGGACAGGGAAGAGAGACCCAGTACTTC.

Here the CDR3 DNA reads TGTGCCAGCAGTCCGATTCGGACAGGGTCTTATATAGCCACTGAAGCTTTCTTT. This codes for CASSPIRTGSYIATEAFF. This chain connects TRBV6-6 to TRBJ1-1; 8 nucleotides align to TRBD1. The germline CDR1 and CDR2 sequences are MNHNY and SVGAGI (reference sequence). The CDR3 runs 18 residues. Germline trimming cut 5 bases from V and 4 bases from J; bases unmatched to any gene: 18.

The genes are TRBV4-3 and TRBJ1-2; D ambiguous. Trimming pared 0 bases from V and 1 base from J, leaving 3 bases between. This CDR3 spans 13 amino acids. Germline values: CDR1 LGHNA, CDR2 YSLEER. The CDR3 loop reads CASSQDYNYGYTF. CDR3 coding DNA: TGCGCCAGCAGCCAAGATTATAACTATGGCTACACCTTC.

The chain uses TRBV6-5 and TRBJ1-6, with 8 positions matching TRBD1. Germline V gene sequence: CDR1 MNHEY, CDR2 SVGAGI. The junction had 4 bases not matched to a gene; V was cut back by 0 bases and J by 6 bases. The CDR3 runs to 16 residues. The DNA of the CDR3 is TGTGCCAGCAGTTACTCCATGGACAGGGCTAATTCACCCCTCCACTTT. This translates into CASSYSMDRANSPLHF.

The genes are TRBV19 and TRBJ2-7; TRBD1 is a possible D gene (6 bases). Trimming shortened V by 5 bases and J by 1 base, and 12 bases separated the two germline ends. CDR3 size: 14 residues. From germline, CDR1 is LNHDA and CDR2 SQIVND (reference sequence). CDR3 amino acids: CASSGRQESYEQYF. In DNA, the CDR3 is TGTGCCAGTAGTGGGCGACAGGAATCCTACGAGCAGTACTTC.

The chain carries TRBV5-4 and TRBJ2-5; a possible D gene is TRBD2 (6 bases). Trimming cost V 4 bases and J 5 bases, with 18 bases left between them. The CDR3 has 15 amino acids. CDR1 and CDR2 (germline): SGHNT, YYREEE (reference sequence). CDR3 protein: CASSKNRRGAETQYF. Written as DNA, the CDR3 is TGTGCCAGCAGCAAAAATAGGAGGGGCGCGGAGACCCAGTACTTC.

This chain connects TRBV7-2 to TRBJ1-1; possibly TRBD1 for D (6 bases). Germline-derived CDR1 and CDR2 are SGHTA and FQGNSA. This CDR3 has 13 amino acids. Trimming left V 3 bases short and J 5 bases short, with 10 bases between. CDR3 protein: CASSFNRETEAFF. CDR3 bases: TGTGCCAGCAGCTTCAACAGGGAAACTGAAGCTTTCTTT. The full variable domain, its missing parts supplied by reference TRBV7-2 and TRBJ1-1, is GAGVSQSPSNKVTEKGKDVELRCDPISGHTALYWYRQSLGQGLEFLIYFQGNSAPDKSGLPSDRFSAERTGGSVSTLTIQRTQQEDSAVYLCASSFNRETEAFFGQGTRLTVV.

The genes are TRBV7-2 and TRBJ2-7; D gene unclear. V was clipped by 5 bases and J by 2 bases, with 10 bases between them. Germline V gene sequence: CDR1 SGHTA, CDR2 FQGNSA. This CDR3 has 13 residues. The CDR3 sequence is CASSPTEPYEQYF. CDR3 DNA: TGTGCCAGCAGCCCAACAGAGCCCTACGAGCAGTACTTC.

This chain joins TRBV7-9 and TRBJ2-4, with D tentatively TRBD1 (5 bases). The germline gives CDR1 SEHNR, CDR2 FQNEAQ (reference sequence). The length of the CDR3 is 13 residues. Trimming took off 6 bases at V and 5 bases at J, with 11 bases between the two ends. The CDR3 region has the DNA TGTGCCAGCAGTTCTGCAGGGCAAAACATTCAGTACTTC. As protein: CASSSAGQNIQYF.

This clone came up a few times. The CDR3 reads CASSLAGQQNTEAFF. For the CDR3, the DNA is TGTGCCAGCAGCTTAGCGGGGCAGCAGAACACTGAAGCTTTCTTT. This rearrangement joins TRBV7-9 to TRBJ1-1, with D maybe TRBD1 (5 bases). CDR3 length equals 15 residues. V was trimmed by 0 bases and J by 1 base, leaving 9 bases between them. In germline, CDR1 is SEHNR, CDR2 FQNEAQ (reference sequence).

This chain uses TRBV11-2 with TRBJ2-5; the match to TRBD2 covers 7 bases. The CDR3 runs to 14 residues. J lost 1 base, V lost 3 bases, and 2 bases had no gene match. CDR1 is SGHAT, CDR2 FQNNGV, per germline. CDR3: CASSLGLFQETQYF. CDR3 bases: TGTGCCAGCAGCTTGGGACTATTCCAAGAGACCCAGTACTTC. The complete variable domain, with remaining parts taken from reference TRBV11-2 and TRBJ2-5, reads EAGVAQSPRYKIIEKRQSVAFWCNPISGHATLYWYQQILGQGPKLLIQFQNNGVVDDSQLPKDRFSAERLKGVDSTLKIQPAKLEDSAVYLCASSLGLFQETQYFGPGTRLLVL.

The CDR3 sequence: CASSPSYGQGAVGNTIYF. The DNA of the CDR3 is TGTGCCAGCAGCCCTAGTTATGGACAGGGGGCGGTGGGAAACACCATATATTTT. This chain links TRBV7-2 with TRBJ1-3, with 11 bases aligning to TRBD1. Germline-derived CDR1 and CDR2 are SGHTA and FQGNSA. V shed 5 bases, J shed 4 bases, and the junction held 13 bases outside the gene matches. CDR3 size: 18 residues.

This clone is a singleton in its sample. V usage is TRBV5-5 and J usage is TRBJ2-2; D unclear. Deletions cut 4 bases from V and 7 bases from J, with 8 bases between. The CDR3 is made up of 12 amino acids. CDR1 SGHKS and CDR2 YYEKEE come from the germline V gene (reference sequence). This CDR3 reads CASSKLGGELFF. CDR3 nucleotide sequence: TGTGCCAGCAGCAAGCTTGGCGGGGAGCTGTTTTTT.

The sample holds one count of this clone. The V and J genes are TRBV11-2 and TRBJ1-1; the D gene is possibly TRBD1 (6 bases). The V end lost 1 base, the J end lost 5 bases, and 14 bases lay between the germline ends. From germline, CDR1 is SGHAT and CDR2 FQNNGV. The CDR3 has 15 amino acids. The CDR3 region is CASSLVPGEGTEAFF. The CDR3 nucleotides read TGTGCCAGCAGCTTAGTGCCAGGGGAGGGAACTGAAGCTTTCTTT.

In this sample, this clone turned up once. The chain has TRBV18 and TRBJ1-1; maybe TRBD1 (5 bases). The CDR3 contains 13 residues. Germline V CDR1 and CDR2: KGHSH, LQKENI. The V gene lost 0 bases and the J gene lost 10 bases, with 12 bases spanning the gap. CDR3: CASSPPSREAAFF. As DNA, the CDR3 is TGTGCCAGCTCACCACCGAGCAGGGAGGCAGCTTTCTTT.

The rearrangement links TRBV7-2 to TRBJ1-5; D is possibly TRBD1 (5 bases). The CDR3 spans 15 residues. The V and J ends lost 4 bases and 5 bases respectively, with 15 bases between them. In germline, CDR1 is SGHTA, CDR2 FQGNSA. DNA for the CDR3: TGTGCCAGCAGCTCGGAGGGGCGCTGGGATCAGCCCCAGCATTTT. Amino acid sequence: CASSSEGRWDQPQHF.